This TCR beta chain came from a study of beta chain features in type 1 diabetes. On the study more broadly: Patients and healthy donors were similar in age, gender and cell yields.

Study-level findings and limits: Among patients with Type 1 diabetes, TCRB CDR3s were moderately but significantly shorter in every one of the four CD4+ subsets. It was not settled here whether HLA type affects TCRB rearrangement.

CDR1 MNHEY and CDR2 SMNVEV come from the germline V gene (reference sequence). There are 12 residues in the CDR3. Trimming removed 3 bases from V and 6 bases from J, with 6 bases in between. Via CD45RO/CCR7/CD25/CD127/CD95/CD27, cells of the CD4+ naive, central memory, regulatory and stem cell-like memory subsets were sorted. The sequenced template was cDNA made from the entire isolated RNA. Naive, central memory and regulatory T cell samples yielded about 3.57 million reads on average. Data came from immunoSEQ multiplex PCR; TCRdb stores just in-frame clones and leaves some out. The sample records about 700,000 clones, about an eighth being singletons. Concerning this clone: Its matching antigen is unknown. Other DNA sequences in the sample encode the same CDR3.

The sample comprised naive CD4+ T cells from blood. The chain carries TRBV27 and TRBJ1-5; maybe TRBD1 (5 bases). The origin of this receptor is a man aged 18 to 29 with type 1 diabetes. CDR3 sequence: CASSFRGQPQHF. In DNA form, the CDR3 reads TGTGCCAGCAGTTTTAGGGGTCAGCCCCAGCATTTT.